This T cell receptor (beta chain) was profiled in a study of naive and memory T cell subsets. The CDR3 is made up of 16 amino acids. From germline, CDR1 is SGDLS and CDR2 YYNGEE. The junction had 3 bases not matched to a gene; V was cut back by 0 bases and J by 1 base. Study findings and constraints: Over 90% of naive TCR sequences appeared only once, unlike memory subsets. Each distinct alpha or beta sequence counts as one clonotype. A few larger clonotypes appeared in naive repertoires, especially CD8, possibly memory cells re-expressing CD45RA. Gini index rose across naive, CM, EM and EMRA in CD4 and CD8.

After the first PCR, alpha and beta chain libraries were processed separately. This clonotype was seen more than once but under ten times. Its target is not known. Both TRBC1 and TRBC2 were covered by a beta constant-region primer of two equimolar oligonucleotides. Nested alpha and beta constant-region primers with the SP2 primer drove four PCR rounds on ligated cDNA. TCRdb re-derived calls from the UMI-ligation and nested PCR reads in MiXCR, one entry per CDR3 protein. The sample contains about 99,000 distinct CDR3 sequences, about 15% of which appear only once. V gene TRBV9 combines with J gene TRBJ2-7, with 11 nucleotides matching TRBD1. The sample consisted of naive CD8+ T cells from blood. This TCR was recovered from a human donor in good health. CDR3 sequence: CASSVEGDRGSYEQYF. The CDR3 DNA reads TGTGCCAGCAGCGTAGAAGGGGACAGGGGGTCCTACGAGCAGTACTTC.